This TCR beta chain came from a study of vaccination and CD4 T cells after COVID-19. Note on this clonotype: What it recognizes is unknown.

As for treatment: approximately 9-day PBMC culture with coronavirus spike peptide pools or control peptides (ViraFEST assay). Germline trimming cut 5 bases from V and 3 bases from J; bases unmatched to any gene: 7. This CDR3 has 14 amino acids. The V gene's germline CDR1 is GTSNPN and CDR2 SVGIG (reference sequence). Oncomine TCR Beta short-read sequencing was applied to DNA from cultured CD4+ T cells. One entry per CDR3 protein results from TCRdb running MiXCR on the PCR reads. Of over 15,000 distinct CDR3 sequences in the sample, 50% to 70% were seen once. The chain joins TRBV30 to TRBJ2-1, with 7 bases fitting TRBD2. The TCR was taken from a human donor who had recovered from COVID-19. Sequencing used CD4+ T cells from blood, cultured in vitro, obtained after SARS-CoV-2 vaccination. CDR3 sequence reads: CAWDPRGDYNEQFF. The CDR3 coding sequence is TGTGCCTGGGACCCCCGGGGGGACTACAATGAGCAGTTCTTC.